The 16 T cell receptor beta chains listed next were all sequenced from one sample in a study of shared clonotypes between healthy human individuals. The repertoire was sequenced with immunoSEQ multiplex PCR; TCRdb's copy has only in-frame clones and lacks some. Of almost 750,000 clones listed, roughly two thirds are singletons. Sequencing was carried out using memory CD4+ T cells sorted from blood. Stated subset: CD45RA-negative fraction. The source is a woman aged 25 to 39 in good health.

The chain is built from TRBV5-1 and TRBJ1-1; D is possibly TRBD1 (5 bases). CDR3 size: 14 residues. Germline V lookup: CDR1 SGHRS, CDR2 YFSETQ. The V end lost 5 bases, the J end lost 4 bases, and 15 bases lay between the germline ends. The CDR3 reads CASRGQGQVTEAFF. CDR3 nucleotides: TGCGCCAGCAGGGGCCAGGGTCAAGTCACTGAAGCTTTCTTT.

In the case of this clone: Other DNA sequences in the sample encode the same CDR3. This chain links TRBV28 with TRBJ2-7, with 14 nucleotides matching TRBD2. The CDR3 loop spans 15 amino acids. Germline V gene data show CDR1 as MDHEN and CDR2 as SYDVKM. Germline trimming cut 6 bases from V and 3 bases from J; bases unmatched to any gene: 4. The CDR3 DNA sequence: TGTGCCAGCAGCCGCGGGACTAGCGGGAGCTACGAGCAGTACTTC. Protein sequence: CASSRGTSGSYEQYF.

The CDR3, as DNA: TGTGCCAGCAGTTTCGGTTACAGAGCAGGCACTGAAGCTTTCTTT. Amino acid sequence: CASSFGYRAGTEAFF. This chain uses TRBV27 with TRBJ1-1; no clear D. Germline V gene data show CDR1 as MNHEY and CDR2 as SMNVEV (reference sequence). With 3 bases removed from V and 4 bases from J, the gap between germline ends came to 15 bases. The CDR3 has 15 residues.

The chain is built from TRBV5-1 and TRBJ2-2; tentatively, D is TRBD2 (5 bases). Germline V gene sequence: CDR1 SGHRS, CDR2 YFSETQ. The V gene lost 1 base and the J gene lost 1 base, with 11 bases spanning the gap. The CDR3 has 16 amino acids. The CDR3 sequence is CASSLFAGQNTGELFF. As DNA, the CDR3 is TGCGCCAGCAGCTTGTTTGCGGGCCAGAACACCGGGGAGCTGTTTTTT.

The rearrangement links TRBV5-8 to TRBJ1-6; TRBD1 is a possible D gene (5 bases). The V end was cut by 2 bases, the J end by 9 bases, with 12 bases between. This CDR3 has 14 residues. In germline, CDR1 is SGHTS, CDR2 YDEGEE. The CDR3 protein is CASSFRGSGSPLHF. In DNA form, the CDR3 reads TGTGCCAGCAGCTTTAGGGGTTCAGGTTCACCCCTCCACTTT. The whole variable domain, remainder taken from reference TRBV5-8 and TRBJ1-6, is EAGVTQSPTHLIKTRGQQATLRCSPISGHTSVYWYQQALGLGLQFLLWYDEGEERNRGNFPPRFSGRQFPNYSSELNVNALELEDSALYLCASSFRGSGSPLHFGNGTRLTVT.

In its sample, this clone was seen a few times. The chain employs TRBV19 and TRBJ2-7, with 7 bases that match TRBD1. Trimming cost V 5 bases and J 3 bases; bases outside gene matches: 7. Looked up from germline, CDR1 is LNHDA and CDR2 is SQIVND (reference sequence). The CDR3 runs 14 residues. Here the CDR3 reads CASSRDRANYEQYF. CDR3 coding DNA: TGTGCCAGTAGTCGTGACAGGGCCAACTACGAGCAGTACTTC.

V is TRBV21-1 and J is TRBJ2-7; the table calls TRBD2, which could not be checked here. TRBV21-1 is recorded as a pseudogene. The CDR3 is made up of 18 amino acids. DNA for the CDR3: TGTGCCAGCAGCGTTAGGACGGGACTAGCGGCTCGCTCCTACGAGCAGTACTTC. Its translation: CASSVRTGLAARSYEQYF.

This clone was counted ten times or more. The sample holds other DNA sequences that translate to the same CDR3. The chain has TRBV18 and TRBJ2-5, with a tentative D call TRBD1 (6 bases). The germline V gene has CDR1 KGHSH and CDR2 LQKENI. Trimming took off 1 base at V and 0 bases at J, with 9 bases between the two ends. The CDR3 has 15 residues. CDR3 loop: CASSPRTAYQETQYF. The CDR3 DNA is TGTGCCAGCTCACCACGGACAGCGTACCAAGAGACCCAGTACTTC. The full variable domain, in which reference TRBV18 and TRBJ2-5 provide the parts outside the CDR3, is NAGVMQNPRHLVRRRGQEARLRCSPMKGHSHVYWYRQLPEEGLKFMVYLQKENIIDESGMPKERFSAEFPKEGPSILRIQQVVRGDSAAYFCASSPRTAYQETQYFGPGTRLLVL.

The rearrangement links TRBV6-1 to TRBJ2-1; D call uncertain. This CDR3 is built from 10 residues. V gave up 7 bases and J gave up 10 bases, with 8 bases separating them. Germline V gene data show CDR1 as MNHNS and CDR2 as SASEGT. This CDR3 is CASTGVEQFF. CDR3 DNA: TGTGCCAGCACTGGGGTCGAGCAGTTCTTC.

V usage is TRBV7-2 and J usage is TRBJ2-7; TRBD2 aligns across 12 bases. The J segment lost 3 bases and the V segment lost 2 bases, leaving 5 bases of the junction unmatched. CDR3 length: 16 amino acids. Germline V lookup: CDR1 SGHTA, CDR2 FQGNSA. This CDR3 reads CASSLKSTSGSYEQYF. The CDR3 coding sequence is TGTGCCAGCAGCTTAAAATCGACTAGCGGGAGCTACGAGCAGTACTTC.

The chain carries TRBV20-1 and TRBJ2-7; maybe TRBD1 (5 bases). The ends were cut back, 1 base at V and 13 bases at J, with 14 bases in the middle. CDR1 and CDR2 (germline): DFQATT, SNEGSKA (reference sequence). This CDR3 region has 11 residues. CDR3 region: CSARGGAGYYF. In DNA, the CDR3 is TGCAGTGCTAGAGGCGGCGCAGGGTACTACTTC.

The chain employs TRBV9 and TRBJ2-1, with 14 positions matching TRBD2. V shed 3 bases and J 5 bases; nucleotides not matched to a gene: 7. The germline CDR1 and CDR2 sequences are SGDLS and YYNGEE. The CDR3 extends over 17 amino acids. The DNA of the CDR3 is TGTGCCAGCAGCGGGACTAGCGGGAGGTTGTCAGACAATGAGCAGTTCTTC. The encoded protein is CASSGTSGRLSDNEQFF.

V usage is TRBV27 and J usage is TRBJ2-5; 11 bases align to TRBD2. CDR1 is MNHEY and CDR2 is SMNVEV in the germline V gene (reference sequence). The CDR3 runs 15 residues. V was clipped by 6 bases and J by 2 bases; unmatched bases: 5. The CDR3 bases are TGTGCCAGCAGACCTTGGACTAGCGGGCAAGAGACCCAGTACTTC. This encodes CASRPWTSGQETQYF.

A remark on this clone: Its ends do not fully match the called genes, so a read error is possible. This chain uses TRBV27 with TRBJ1-1; 9 bases map to TRBD1. This CDR3 is 14 amino acids long. Germline V gives CDR1 MNHEY, CDR2 SMNVEV (reference sequence). Here the CDR3 DNA reads TGTGCCAGCAGCTCGGGACAGGGCTTGGGGGAAGGTTTCTTT. Residues: CASSSGQGLGEGFF.

The V and J genes are TRBV11-3 and TRBJ2-5; a weak D match, TRBD2 (6 bases). V was cut by 5 bases and J by 8 bases, with 18 bases left in between. The germline V gene encodes CDR1 SGHNT and CDR2 YENEEA. The CDR3 extends over 14 amino acids. CDR3 protein: CASSPGTATGTQYF. CDR3 sequence (DNA): TGTGCCAGCAGCCCTGGGACTGCCACGGGAACCCAGTACTTC.

This clone has a single count. The chain employs TRBV6-1 and TRBJ2-2; possible D gene TRBD1, 6 bases. The V gene lost 3 bases and the J gene lost 8 bases, with 22 bases spanning the gap. The CDR3 length is 17 residues. The germline V gene has CDR1 MNHNS and CDR2 SASEGT. The CDR3 reads CASSDPNGGAVYGELFF. The CDR3 nucleotides read TGTGCCAGCAGTGACCCTAATGGGGGCGCGGTGTATGGGGAGCTGTTTTTT.